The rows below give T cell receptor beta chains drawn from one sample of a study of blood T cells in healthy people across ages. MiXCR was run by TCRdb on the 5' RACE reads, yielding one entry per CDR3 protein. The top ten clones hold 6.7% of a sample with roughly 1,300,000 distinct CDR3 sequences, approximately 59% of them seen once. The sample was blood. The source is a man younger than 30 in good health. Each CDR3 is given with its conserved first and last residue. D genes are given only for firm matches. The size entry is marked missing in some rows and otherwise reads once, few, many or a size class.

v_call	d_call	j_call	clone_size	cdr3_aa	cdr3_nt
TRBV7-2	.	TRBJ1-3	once	CASRAPGNTIYF	TGTGCCAGCAGAGCACCTGGAAACACCATATATTTT
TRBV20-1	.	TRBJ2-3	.	CSARELESTDTQYF	TGCAGTGCTAGAGAACTGGAAAGCACAGATACGCAGTATTTT
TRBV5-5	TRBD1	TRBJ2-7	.	CASSQNAGQEYLEQYF	TGTGCCAGCAGCCAAAACGCGGGACAGGAATATCTCGAGCAGTACTTC
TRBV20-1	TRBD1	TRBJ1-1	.	CSASTNDRGLAEAFF	TGCAGTGCTAGCACAAACGACAGGGGACTCGCTGAAGCTTTCTTT
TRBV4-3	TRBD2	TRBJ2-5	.	CASSHLAGGGETQYF	TGCGCCAGCAGCCACCTAGCGGGGGGTGGAGAGACCCAGTACTTC
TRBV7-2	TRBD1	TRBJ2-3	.	CASSAWTGAADTQYF	TGTGCCAGCAGCGCCTGGACAGGGGCGGCAGATACGCAGTATTTT
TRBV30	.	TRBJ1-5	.	CAWSSGNQPQHF	TGTGCCTGGAGTTCAGGGAATCAGCCCCAGCATTTT
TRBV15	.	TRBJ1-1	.	CATSRDRKGQNTEAFF	TGTGCCACCAGCAGAGATCGGAAGGGGCAGAACACTGAAGCTTTCTTT
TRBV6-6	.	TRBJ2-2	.	CASSPYSHTGELFF	TGTGCCAGCAGCCCCTACAGCCACACCGGGGAGCTGTTTTTT
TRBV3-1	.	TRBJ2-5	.	CASSARPVGEGIIETQYF	TGTGCCAGCAGCGCAAGGCCAGTAGGGGAAGGGATTATAGAGACCCAGTACTTC
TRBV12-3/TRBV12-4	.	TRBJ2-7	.	CASSLDADSYEQYF	TGTGCCAGCAGTTTGGACGCTGACTCCTACGAGCAGTACTTC
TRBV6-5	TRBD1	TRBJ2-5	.	CASSRGPDKETQYF	TGTGCCAGCAGTAGGGGGCCGGATAAAGAGACCCAGTACTTC
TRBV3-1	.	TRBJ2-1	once	CVSGDNEQFF	TGTGTCTCGGGGGACAATGAGCAGTTCTTC
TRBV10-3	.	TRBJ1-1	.	CATTDSYTEAFF	TGTGCCACCACAGACAGCTACACTGAAGCTTTCTTT
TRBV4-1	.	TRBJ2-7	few	CASSPLGQRYEQYF	TGCGCCAGCAGCCCGCTAGGACAGAGATACGAGCAGTACTTC
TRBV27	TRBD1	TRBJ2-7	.	CASSFGTGYYEQYF	TGTGCCAGCAGCTTCGGGACAGGGTACTACGAGCAGTACTTC
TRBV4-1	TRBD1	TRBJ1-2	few	CASSQTGEGYTF	TGCGCCAGCAGCCAAACAGGGGAGGGCTACACCTTC
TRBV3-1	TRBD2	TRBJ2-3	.	CASSPASGRTDTQYF	TGTGCCAGCAGCCCTGCTAGCGGGAGAACAGATACGCAGTATTTT
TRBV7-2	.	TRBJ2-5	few	CASSHPTEIQETQYF	TGTGCCAGCAGCCACCCGACAGAAATCCAAGAGACCCAGTACTTC
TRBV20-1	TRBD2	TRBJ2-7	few	CSAPSGSSPSYEQYF	TGCAGTGCACCTAGCGGGAGCTCGCCCTCCTACGAGCAGTACTTC
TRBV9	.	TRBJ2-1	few	CASSATGLSYNEQFF	TGTGCCAGCAGCGCTACAGGGTTGTCCTACAATGAGCAGTTCTTC
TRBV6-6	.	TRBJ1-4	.	CASSMVRVNEKLFF	TGTGCCAGCAGTATGGTTAGGGTGAATGAAAAACTGTTTTTT
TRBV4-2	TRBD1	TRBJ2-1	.	CASSQDGNRGFSYEQFF	TGTGCCAGCAGCCAAGATGGTAACAGGGGGTTTAGCTATGAGCAGTTCTTC
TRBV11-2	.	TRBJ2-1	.	CAGSLVHEQFF	TGTGCCGGCAGCTTAGTCCATGAGCAGTTCTTC
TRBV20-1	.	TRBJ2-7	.	CSARARTSPQPYEQYF	TGCAGTGCTAGAGCTCGGACAAGCCCTCAACCTTACGAGCAGTACTTC
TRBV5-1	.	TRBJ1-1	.	CASSPRSGGKTEAFF	TGCGCCAGCAGCCCCCGCTCGGGGGGGAAAACTGAAGCTTTCTTT
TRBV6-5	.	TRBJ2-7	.	CASSYYVSGSYEQYF	TGTGCCAGCAGTTACTACGTTTCGGGCTCCTACGAGCAGTACTTC
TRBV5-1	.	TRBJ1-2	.	CASSWRGSTMRGGYTF	TGCGCCAGCAGCTGGAGAGGTTCTACCATGAGGGGGGGCTACACCTTC
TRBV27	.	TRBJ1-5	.	CASSFGGPSNQPQHF	TGTGCCAGCAGTTTCGGCGGCCCTAGCAATCAGCCCCAGCATTTT
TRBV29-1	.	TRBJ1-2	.	CSVAQPPQSEDLNYGYTF	TGCAGCGTTGCCCAACCGCCTCAATCCGAGGACCTTAACTATGGCTACACCTTC
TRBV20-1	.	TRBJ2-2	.	CSANRDNTGELFF	TGCAGTGCTAACAGGGATAACACCGGGGAGCTGTTTTTT